The source of this TCR beta chain is a study of radiation and T cells in renal cell carcinoma. Whole-study results and caveats: In nephrectomy-only tumors, top 100 clonotypes averaged roughly 43%, versus around 50% irradiated. Without pretreatment biopsies, baseline tumor clonotype presence was undetermined. From baseline, blood top tumor clonotypes peaked at 2 weeks post-radiation.

This CDR3 is built from 16 residues. Unmatched junction bases numbered 9, after V lost 4 bases and J lost 5 bases. Germline V gene data show CDR1 as SGHNT and CDR2 as YYREEE (reference sequence). The treatment denotes: 15 Gy SBRT to primary tumor, nephrectomy 4 weeks later. The patient's renal cell carcinoma had clear cell pathology. This clone rates as medium-sized. The antigen remains unidentified. Assay: immunoSEQ multiplex PCR; the TCRdb copy retains only in-frame clones and omits some. The sample includes about 24,000 clones, around 46% of them seen just once. The source was tumor tissue, collected from a patient whose treatment included radiotherapy and nephrectomy. J is TRBJ2-1 and V is TRBV5-4, with 10 bases fitting TRBD2. The origin of this receptor is a woman between 45 and 65 years old with renal cell carcinoma. This chain's CDR3 is CASSRVVLAGDNEQFF. The CDR3 nucleotides read TGTGCCAGCAGCCGGGTAGTTCTAGCGGGGGACAATGAGCAGTTCTTC.